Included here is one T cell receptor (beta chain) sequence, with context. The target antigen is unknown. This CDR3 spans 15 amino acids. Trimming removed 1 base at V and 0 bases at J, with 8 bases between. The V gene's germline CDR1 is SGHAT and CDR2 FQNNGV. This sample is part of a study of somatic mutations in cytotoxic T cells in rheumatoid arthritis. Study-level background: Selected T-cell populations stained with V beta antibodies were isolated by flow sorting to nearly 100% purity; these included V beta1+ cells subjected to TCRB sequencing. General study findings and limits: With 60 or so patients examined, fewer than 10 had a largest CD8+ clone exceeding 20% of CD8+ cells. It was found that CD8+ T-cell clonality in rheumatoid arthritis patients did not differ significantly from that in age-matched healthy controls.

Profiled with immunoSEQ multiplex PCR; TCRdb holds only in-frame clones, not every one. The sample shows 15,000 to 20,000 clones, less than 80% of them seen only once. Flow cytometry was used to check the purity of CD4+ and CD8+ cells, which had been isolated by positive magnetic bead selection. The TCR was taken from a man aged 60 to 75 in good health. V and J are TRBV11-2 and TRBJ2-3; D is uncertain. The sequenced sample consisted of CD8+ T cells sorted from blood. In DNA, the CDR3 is TGTGCCAGCAGCTTAGTTGCGCGGAGCACAGATACGCAGTATTTT. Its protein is CASSLVARSTDTQYF.